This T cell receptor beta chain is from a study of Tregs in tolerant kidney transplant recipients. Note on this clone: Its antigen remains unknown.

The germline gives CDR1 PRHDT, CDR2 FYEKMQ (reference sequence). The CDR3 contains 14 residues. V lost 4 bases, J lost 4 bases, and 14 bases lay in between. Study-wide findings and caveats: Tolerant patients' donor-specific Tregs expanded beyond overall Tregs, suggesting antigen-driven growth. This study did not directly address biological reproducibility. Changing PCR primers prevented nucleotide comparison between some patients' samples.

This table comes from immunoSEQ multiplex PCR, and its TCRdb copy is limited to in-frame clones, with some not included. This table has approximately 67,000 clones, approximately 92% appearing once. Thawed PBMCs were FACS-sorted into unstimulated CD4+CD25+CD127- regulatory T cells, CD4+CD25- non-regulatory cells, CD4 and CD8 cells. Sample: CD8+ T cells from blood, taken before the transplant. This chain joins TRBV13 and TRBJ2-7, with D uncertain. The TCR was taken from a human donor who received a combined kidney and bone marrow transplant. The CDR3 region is CASSSGSSLYEQYF. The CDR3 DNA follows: TGTGCCAGCAGCTCCGGGTCATCCCTATACGAGCAGTACTTC.